The 8 T cell receptor beta chains below all came from one sample that was sequenced in a study of T cells in Graves' hyperthyroidism and ophthalmopathy. Amplified TCR beta CDR3 regions derived from RNA transcripts. In the first-round RT-PCR of the TCR CDR3, the HTBI primer set was used. One entry per CDR3 protein, called by TCRdb with MiXCR from the multiplex PCR reads. The sample records about 200,000 distinct CDR3 sequences, approximately 16% being singletons. Sample: blood. These receptors were obtained from a woman in her forties or fifties with Graves' hyperthyroidism.

This clonotype was found many times. V and J are TRBV7-2 and TRBJ1-5; D gene unclear. Trimming cost V 5 bases and J 9 bases, with 17 bases left between them. CDR1 SGHTA and CDR2 FQGNSA come from the germline V gene. The CDR3 has 14 residues. CDR3 sequence (DNA): TGTGCCAGCAGCCCTTACCTTGACAATGCGCCCCAGCATTTT. Its translation: CASSPYLDNAPQHF.

This clonotype was seen repeatedly, ten times or more. The chain joins TRBV27 to TRBJ2-1; D is unclear. Germline-derived CDR1 and CDR2 are MNHEY and SMNVEV (reference sequence). The CDR3 is 15 residues long. V was cut by 4 bases and J by 0 bases, with 10 bases left in between. CDR3 DNA sequence: TGTGCCAGCAGTTCTGACAAAAGCTCCTACAATGAGCAGTTCTTC. It translates to CASSSDKSSYNEQFF.

The rearrangement joins TRBV7-3 to TRBJ2-3; D is uncertain. Per the germline V gene, CDR1 is SGHTA and CDR2 is FQGTGA. The V and J ends lost 5 bases and 4 bases respectively, with 13 bases between them. The CDR3 spans 14 residues. DNA for the CDR3: TGTGCCAGCAGCCCGGGCACCACCGCAGATACGCAGTATTTT. It encodes CASSPGTTADTQYF. Supplemented by reference TRBV7-3 and TRBJ2-3, the full variable domain reads GAGVSQTPSNKVTEKGKYVELRCDPISGHTALYWYRQSLGQGPEFLIYFQGTGAADDSGLPNDRFFAVRPEGSVSTLKIQRTERGDSAVYLCASSPGTTADTQYFGPGTRLTVL.

This clonotype was recorded at least ten times. The chain couples TRBV27 to TRBJ1-1; D possibly corresponds to TRBD1 (5 bases). The length of the CDR3 is 13 residues. V gave up 5 bases and J gave up 4 bases, with 11 bases separating them. Looked up from germline, CDR1 is MNHEY and CDR2 is SMNVEV (reference sequence). The CDR3 region is CASSSGGTTEAFF. CDR3 bases: TGTGCCAGCAGTAGCGGGGGGACCACTGAAGCTTTCTTT.

The rearrangement joins TRBV25-1 to TRBJ2-2, with D unresolved. Germline V gene sequence: CDR1 MGHDK, CDR2 SYGVNS. With 7 bases removed from V and 10 bases from J, the gap between germline ends came to 10 bases. The CDR3 is 11 residues long. The CDR3 bases are TGTGCCAGCAAGGAGACGAAGGAGCTGTTTTTT. Translating it yields CASKETKELFF.

The J gene is TRBJ2-1, the V gene TRBV5-5; 7 positions agree with TRBD1. V lost 0 bases to trimming and J lost 9 bases; unmatched junction nucleotides: 6. CDR3 length: 14 residues. CDR1 is SGHKS and CDR2 is YYEKEE in the germline V gene (reference sequence). CDR3 in DNA: TGTGCCAGCAGCTTGGACAGGGGTTCTGGTGAGCAGTTCTTC. This encodes CASSLDRGSGEQFF.

This clonotype showed up just a few times. V gene TRBV29-1 combines with J gene TRBJ2-7; D is perhaps TRBD1 or TRBD2 (5 bases each). This CDR3 region has 12 residues. Per germline, CDR1 SQVTM and CDR2 ANQGSEA. V lost 6 bases and J lost 6, with 15 bases in between. CDR3 sequence reads: CSVPGPRGEQYF. CDR3 sequence (DNA): TGCAGCGTACCGGGGCCCCGCGGCGAGCAGTACTTC.

There are many counts of this clonotype. This sequence joins TRBV7-9 and TRBJ2-1; TRBD2 aligns across 7 bases. Germline assignment: CDR1 SEHNR and CDR2 FQNEAQ (reference sequence). V gave up 6 bases and J gave up 7 bases; unmatched junction bases: 12. This CDR3 contains 15 residues. In DNA form, the CDR3 reads TGTGCCAGCAGTAAGCTAGCGGTCGCTGGAAATGAGCAGTTCTTC. Amino acids: CASSKLAVAGNEQFF.